Presented here are 3 T cell receptor beta chains from one specimen sequenced in a study of response to subunit inactivated influenza vaccine. TCRdb independently ran MiXCR on the RT-PCR reads; one entry per CDR3 protein. In the table there are about 570,000 distinct CDR3 sequences, around 11% of which are singletons. These same records also appear under a second study, on T cells expressing NK-cell markers. That investigation notes: 5'RACE template switching with UMIs generated TCR beta cDNA.

The starting material was PBMCs from blood, obtained on the day of vaccination. All receptors come from a man between 50 and 59 years old who received an inactivated influenza vaccine.

A note on this clonotype: One end of the junction varies from germline; a read error may be responsible. V usage is TRBV28 and J usage is TRBJ1-6; TRBD1 is a possible D gene (6 bases). The CDR3 is 14 residues long. Germline assignment: CDR1 MDHEN and CDR2 SYDVKM. CDR3 sequence: CASSLTGTGSHLHF. The CDR3 nucleotides are TGTGCCAGCAGTTTGACAGGAACCGGTTCACACCTCCACTTT.

This clonotype was found many times. CDR3 sequence (DNA): TGTGCCAGCAGTTTAGCAGGGAGGGAAGCTTTCTTT. It specifies CASSLAGREAFF. The chain employs TRBV12-3 or TRBV12-4 and TRBJ1-1; D ambiguous. The ends were cut back, 0 bases at V and 8 bases at J, with 7 bases in the middle. This CDR3 contains 12 residues.

The rearrangement links TRBV5-1 to TRBJ2-2, with TRBD1 matching over 9 bases. Unmatched junction bases numbered 10, after V lost 4 bases and J lost 0 bases. From germline, CDR1 is SGHRS and CDR2 YFSETQ. There are 18 residues in the CDR3. CDR3 loop: CASSGRQGGYANTGELFF. The CDR3 DNA sequence: TGCGCCAGCAGCGGCCGACAGGGGGGCTACGCGAACACCGGGGAGCTGTTTTTT.